A single sample is the source of the 23 T cell receptor beta chains below, sequenced in a study of vaccination effects on CD4 cells after COVID-19. These receptors' targets are unknown. The data were produced by immunoSEQ multiplex PCR, yet TCRdb's version contains in-frame clones alone and is incomplete. The data contain some 20,000 clones, roughly 70% of them singletons. Antigen-specific CD4+ T cells were expanded (with viral peptide pools) by the ViraFEST assay ahead of sequencing. Culturing for around 10 days preceded CD4+ T cell isolation. Specimen: CD4+ T cells from PBMCs cultured with HCoV-229E spike peptides, collected before COVID-19 vaccination. All receptors come from a human donor who received a COVID-19 vaccine.

The J gene is TRBJ1-1, the V gene TRBV5-4; D perhaps matches TRBD1 (5 bases). The germline CDR1 and CDR2 sequences are SGHNT and YYREEE (reference sequence). V dropped 0 bases and J dropped 6 bases, with 12 bases sitting between them. The CDR3 runs 14 residues. The DNA of the CDR3 is TGTGCCAGCAGCTTGGGGGCAGGGCCGTCTGAAGCTTTCTTT. Its protein is CASSLGAGPSEAFF.

The chain couples TRBV4-1 to TRBJ2-1; maybe TRBD1 (6 bases). CDR1 MGHRA and CDR2 YSYEKL come from the germline V gene. The CDR3 contains 16 residues. V was pared by 4 bases and J by 8 bases, with 21 bases between. CDR3 in amino acids: CASSPGERRSVYEQFF. The DNA for the CDR3 is TGCGCCAGCAGCCCAGGGGAGCGGCGATCGGTCTATGAGCAGTTCTTC.

V gene TRBV12-3 or TRBV12-4 combines with J gene TRBJ1-5; D may be TRBD1 (6 bases). Deletions cut 4 bases from V and 5 bases from J, with 9 bases between. The CDR3 has 13 amino acids. As DNA, the CDR3 is TGTGCCAGCAGTTGGGGGCGGGATCAGCCCCAGCATTTT. Encoded protein: CASSWGRDQPQHF.

This clone has only a few counts. This sequence joins TRBV18 and TRBJ1-1, with TRBD1 identical over 7 bases. Germline CDR1 KGHSH, CDR2 LQKENI. V shed 5 bases, J shed 7 bases, and the junction held 7 bases outside the gene matches. The CDR3 length is 13 residues. This CDR3 reads CASSSGTEIEAFF. CDR3 DNA: TGTGCCAGCTCATCCGGGACAGAGATTGAAGCTTTCTTT.

The chain has TRBV30 and TRBJ2-7; D is uncertain. The V and J ends lost 0 bases and 0 bases respectively, with 6 bases between them. The CDR3 extends over 13 amino acids. Per germline, CDR1 GTSNPN and CDR2 SVGIG (reference sequence). CDR3 bases: TGTGCCTGGAGTGTTGGCACCTCCTACGAGCAGTACTTC. Protein sequence: CAWSVGTSYEQYF.

The chain couples TRBV2 to TRBJ2-1, with D possibly TRBD1 on 6 matching bases. Germline assignment: CDR1 SNHLY and CDR2 FYNNEI. The CDR3 sequence is 15 residues long. Trimming took 6 bases from V and 2 from J, leaving 14 bases between them. CDR3 amino acids: CASSDRPDPYNEQFF. CDR3 nucleotides: TGTGCCAGCAGCGACAGGCCCGATCCCTACAATGAGCAGTTCTTC.

The rearrangement uses TRBV4-1 and TRBJ2-7; TRBD1 is a possible D gene (6 bases). This CDR3 comprises 14 residues. V lost 5 bases and J lost 6, with 17 bases in between. The germline CDR1 and CDR2 sequences are MGHRA and YSYEKL. The CDR3 DNA reads TGCGCCAGCAGCTATTCCCAGACAGGCGCCGAGCAGTACTTC. Its translation: CASSYSQTGAEQYF.

This rearrangement joins TRBV6-4 to TRBJ2-3, with D uncertain. The CDR3 is made up of 14 amino acids. Trimming took 0 bases from V and 4 from J, leaving 8 bases between them. From germline, CDR1 is MRHNA and CDR2 SNTAGT. CDR3 protein: CASSDSIGADTQYF. In DNA, the CDR3 is TGTGCCAGCAGTGACTCGATCGGCGCAGATACGCAGTATTTT.

The J gene is TRBJ2-7, the V gene TRBV11-2; D unclear. V lost 2 bases and J lost 0, with 11 bases in between. In germline, CDR1 is SGHAT, CDR2 FQNNGV. This CDR3 is built from 15 residues. The CDR3 DNA sequence: TGTGCCAGCAGCTTAAACATCCACAGCTCCTACGAGCAGTACTTC. Residues: CASSLNIHSSYEQYF. Full variable domain (outside the CDR3, taken from reference TRBV11-2 and TRBJ2-7): EAGVAQSPRYKIIEKRQSVAFWCNPISGHATLYWYQQILGQGPKLLIQFQNNGVVDDSQLPKDRFSAERLKGVDSTLKIQPAKLEDSAVYLCASSLNIHSSYEQYFGPGTRLTVT.

The chain couples TRBV10-1 to TRBJ2-2; D possibly corresponds to TRBD1 (5 bases). V was cut by 2 bases and J by 4 bases, with 8 bases left in between. Germline loops: CDR1 WNHNN, CDR2 SYGVQD (reference sequence). The CDR3 is 14 amino acids. CDR3 region: CASSERDSTGELFF. CDR3 in DNA: TGCGCCAGCAGTGAGAGAGACAGCACCGGGGAGCTGTTTTTT.

This chain links TRBV6-6 with TRBJ1-5, with 8 positions matching TRBD1. The CDR3 has 16 amino acids. With V trimmed by 6 bases and J by 4 bases, 11 bases remained unmatched. CDR1 is MNHNY and CDR2 is SVGAGI in the germline V gene (reference sequence). CDR3 region: CASRQGASRPNQPQHF. CDR3 bases: TGTGCCAGCAGGCAGGGGGCTTCCAGGCCTAATCAGCCCCAGCATTTT.

This clone came up a few times. The chain joins TRBV2 to TRBJ1-2; 7 nucleotides line up with TRBD1. This CDR3 is built from 14 residues. Germline V gene sequence: CDR1 SNHLY, CDR2 FYNNEI. Trimming took 0 bases from V and 6 from J; bases not matched to a gene: 4. This chain's CDR3 is CASSEARQGDGYTF. For the CDR3, the DNA is TGTGCCAGCAGTGAAGCGCGACAGGGAGATGGCTACACCTTC.

The V call is TRBV18, the J call TRBJ1-2; no reliable D call. The V gene's germline CDR1 is KGHSH and CDR2 LQKENI. V was cut by 3 bases and J by 2 bases, with 19 bases left in between. The length of the CDR3 is 17 residues. CDR3 sequence: CASSPQNTAAANYGYTF. The CDR3 coding sequence is TGTGCCAGCTCACCCCAAAACACCGCAGCGGCGAACTATGGCTACACCTTC.

This chain joins TRBV27 and TRBJ2-7, with TRBD1 matching 7 bases. From germline, CDR1 is MNHEY and CDR2 SMNVEV (reference sequence). The V gene end was trimmed by 8 bases and the J gene end by 6 bases; junction bases not matched to a gene: 19. This CDR3 has 16 residues. CDR3 sequence (DNA): TGTGCCAGCTCGACAGGGTTGGTAGGGTATCGTCTCGAGCAGTACTTC. This codes for CASSTGLVGYRLEQYF.

The table lists this clone with a count of one. The genes are TRBV19 and TRBJ1-2; 12 bases are shared with TRBD1. V dropped 5 bases and J dropped 3; count of bases not matched to a gene: 19. The germline CDR1 and CDR2 sequences are LNHDA and SQIVND (reference sequence). This CDR3 contains 20 residues. The CDR3 nucleotides are TGTGCCAGTAGTGCCCCGCGCGGGGACAGGGGGCGTCATGGGTACTATGGCTACACCTTC. Translating gives CASSAPRGDRGRHGYYGYTF.

V and J are TRBV4-1 and TRBJ1-4, with 8 bases lining up with TRBD1. This CDR3 is built from 16 residues. Germline loops: CDR1 MGHRA, CDR2 YSYEKL. V lost 3 bases to trimming and J lost 7 bases; unmatched junction nucleotides: 10. The CDR3 DNA follows: TGCGCCAGCAGCCAGTCCCCGACAGGGGAGAGTGAAAAACTGTTTTTT. Translation: CASSQSPTGESEKLFF.

CDR3 DNA: TGTGCCAGCAGTCGGACAGATAAGGAAAATGAGCAGTTCTTC. As protein: CASSRTDKENEQFF. This chain uses TRBV7-2 with TRBJ2-1; possible D gene TRBD1, 6 bases. V was pared by 6 bases and J by 7 bases, with 16 bases between. This CDR3 region has 14 residues. Germline CDR1 and CDR2: SGHTA and FQGNSA.

This clone was seen a single time. The chain uses TRBV10-1 and TRBJ2-3, with 8 bases fitting TRBD2. The CDR3 covers 15 residues. Germline CDR1 is WNHNN and CDR2 is SYGVQD (reference sequence). The V gene end was trimmed by 3 bases and the J gene end by 3 bases; junction bases not matched to a gene: 5. DNA for the CDR3: TGCGCCAGCAGTGAAGCGGGGGCAGGGACAGATACGCAGTATTTT. Its translation is CASSEAGAGTDTQYF.

V usage is TRBV7-9 and J usage is TRBJ2-1, with 16 positions matching TRBD2. V dropped 10 bases and J dropped 9; count of bases not matched to a gene: 12. Germline V gene lookup returns CDR1 SEHNR and CDR2 FQNEAQ (reference sequence). This CDR3 contains 16 residues. The CDR3 DNA follows: TGTGCCATGGATTTGGGGACTAGCGGGAGGGTGAGTGAGCAGTTCTTC. It codes for CAMDLGTSGRVSEQFF.

The chain carries TRBV7-9 and TRBJ1-5; TRBD1 is a possible D gene (5 bases). V was trimmed by 3 bases and J by 1 base, leaving 10 bases between them. This CDR3 comprises 15 residues. The germline gives CDR1 SEHNR, CDR2 FQNEAQ (reference sequence). Here the CDR3 DNA reads TGTGCCAGCAGCTTGGGCCGGGGGAGCAATCAGCCCCAGCATTTT. It encodes CASSLGRGSNQPQHF.

J is TRBJ2-5 and V is TRBV18; D is unclear. V was clipped by 3 bases and J by 5 bases, with 10 bases between them. This CDR3 has 13 residues. Germline values: CDR1 KGHSH, CDR2 LQKENI. CDR3: CASSPLVAETQYF. For the CDR3, the DNA is TGTGCCAGCTCACCCTTGGTCGCGGAGACCCAGTACTTC.

In its sample, this clone was seen once. The V and J genes are TRBV14 and TRBJ1-4; a possible D gene is TRBD1 (6 bases). Germline CDR1 reads SGHDN; CDR2 reads FVKESK. Deletions cut 2 bases from V and 6 bases from J, with 13 bases between. This CDR3 has 15 residues. Here the CDR3 DNA reads TGTGCCAGCAGCCAAACCTCGGGGGCTCATGAAAAACTGTTTTTT. Translating gives CASSQTSGAHEKLFF.

The rearrangement uses TRBV6-5 and TRBJ2-7; D gene uncertain. Germline V gene lookup returns CDR1 MNHEY and CDR2 SVGAGI. The V end lost 6 bases, the J end lost 2 bases, and 5 bases lay between the germline ends. This CDR3 has 11 residues. The CDR3 DNA reads as TGTGCCAGCAGCCGGACCTACGAGCAGTACTTC. It is translated as CASSRTYEQYF.